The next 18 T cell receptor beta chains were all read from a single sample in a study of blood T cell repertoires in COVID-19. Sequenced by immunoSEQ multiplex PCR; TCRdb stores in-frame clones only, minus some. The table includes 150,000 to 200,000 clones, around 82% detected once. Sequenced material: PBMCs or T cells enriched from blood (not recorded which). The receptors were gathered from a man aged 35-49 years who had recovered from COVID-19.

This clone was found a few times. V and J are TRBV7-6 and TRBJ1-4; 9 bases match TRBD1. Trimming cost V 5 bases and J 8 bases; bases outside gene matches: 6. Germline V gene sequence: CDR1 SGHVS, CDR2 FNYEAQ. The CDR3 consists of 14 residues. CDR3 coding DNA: TGTGCCAGCAGCGGGGACAGGGTGTACGAAAAACTGTTTTTT. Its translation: CASSGDRVYEKLFF.

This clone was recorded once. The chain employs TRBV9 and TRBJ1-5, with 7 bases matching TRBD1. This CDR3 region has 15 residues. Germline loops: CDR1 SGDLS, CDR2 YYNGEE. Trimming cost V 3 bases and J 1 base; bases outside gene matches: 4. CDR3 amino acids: CASSAETGSNQPQHF. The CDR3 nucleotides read TGTGCCAGCAGCGCCGAGACAGGGAGCAATCAGCCCCAGCATTTT.

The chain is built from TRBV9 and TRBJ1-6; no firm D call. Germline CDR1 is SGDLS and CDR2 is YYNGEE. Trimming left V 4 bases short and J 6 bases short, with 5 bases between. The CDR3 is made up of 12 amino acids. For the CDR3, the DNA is TGTGCCAGCAGCATCTTTAATTCACCCCTCCACTTT. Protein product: CASSIFNSPLHF.

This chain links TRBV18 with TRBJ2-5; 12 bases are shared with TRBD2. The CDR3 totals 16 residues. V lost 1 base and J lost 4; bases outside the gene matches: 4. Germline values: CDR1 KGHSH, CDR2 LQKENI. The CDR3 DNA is TGTGCCAGCTCACCACGCGAGACTAGCGGGGGAGAGACCCAGTACTTC. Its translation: CASSPRETSGGETQYF.

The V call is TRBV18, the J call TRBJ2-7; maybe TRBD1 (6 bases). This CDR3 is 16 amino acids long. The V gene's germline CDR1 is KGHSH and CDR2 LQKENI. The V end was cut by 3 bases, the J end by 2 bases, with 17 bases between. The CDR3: CASSPNRASGTYEQYF. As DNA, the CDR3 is TGTGCCAGCTCACCGAACAGGGCCTCGGGGACCTACGAGCAGTACTTC.

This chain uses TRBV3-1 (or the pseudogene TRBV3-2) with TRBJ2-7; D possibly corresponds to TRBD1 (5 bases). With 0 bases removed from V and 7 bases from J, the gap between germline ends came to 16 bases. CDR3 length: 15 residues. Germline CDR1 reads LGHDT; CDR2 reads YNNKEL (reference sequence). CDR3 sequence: CASSQEGGAGREQYF. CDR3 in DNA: TGTGCCAGCAGCCAAGAGGGTGGGGCTGGCCGGGAGCAGTACTTC.

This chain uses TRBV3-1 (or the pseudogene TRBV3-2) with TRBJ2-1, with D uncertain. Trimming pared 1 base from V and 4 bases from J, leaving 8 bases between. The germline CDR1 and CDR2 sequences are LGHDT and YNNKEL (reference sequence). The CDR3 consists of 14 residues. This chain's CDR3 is CASSQGPAYNEQFF. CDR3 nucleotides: TGTGCCAGCAGCCAAGGGCCCGCTTACAATGAGCAGTTCTTC.

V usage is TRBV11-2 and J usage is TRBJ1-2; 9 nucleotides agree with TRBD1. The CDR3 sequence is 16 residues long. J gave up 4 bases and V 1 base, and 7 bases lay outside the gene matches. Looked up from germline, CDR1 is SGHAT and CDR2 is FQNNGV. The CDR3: CASSLVYRGRGYGYTF. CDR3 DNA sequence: TGTGCCAGCAGCTTAGTGTACAGGGGGCGCGGCTATGGCTACACCTTC.

DNA for the CDR3: TGTGCCAGCTCACCGACGACAGGGACGTCGGGCGGCTACACCTTC. It yields the protein CASSPTTGTSGGYTF. V usage is TRBV18 and J usage is TRBJ1-2; 7 nucleotides agree with TRBD1. The V segment lost 3 bases and the J segment 8 bases; nucleotides outside the gene matches: 12. Germline CDR1 and CDR2: KGHSH and LQKENI. The CDR3 contains 15 residues.

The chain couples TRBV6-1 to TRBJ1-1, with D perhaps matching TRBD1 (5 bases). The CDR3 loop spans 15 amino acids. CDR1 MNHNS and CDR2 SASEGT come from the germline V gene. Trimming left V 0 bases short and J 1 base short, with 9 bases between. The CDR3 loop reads CASSEAGARNTEAFF. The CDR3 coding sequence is TGTGCCAGCAGTGAAGCTGGGGCTAGGAACACTGAAGCTTTCTTT.

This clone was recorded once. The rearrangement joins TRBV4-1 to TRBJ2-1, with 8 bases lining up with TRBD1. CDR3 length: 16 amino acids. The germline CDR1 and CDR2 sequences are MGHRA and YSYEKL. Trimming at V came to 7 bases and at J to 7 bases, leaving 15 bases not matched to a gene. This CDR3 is CASTILPNRGRNEQFF. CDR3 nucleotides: TGCGCCAGCACCATTCTCCCTAACAGGGGGAGAAATGAGCAGTTCTTC.

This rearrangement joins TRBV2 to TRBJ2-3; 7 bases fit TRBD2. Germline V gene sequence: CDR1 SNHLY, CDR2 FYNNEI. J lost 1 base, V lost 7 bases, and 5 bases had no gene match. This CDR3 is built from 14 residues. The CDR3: CASKVRGGTDTQYF. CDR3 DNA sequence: TGTGCCAGCAAGGTCCGGGGGGGCACAGATACGCAGTATTTT.

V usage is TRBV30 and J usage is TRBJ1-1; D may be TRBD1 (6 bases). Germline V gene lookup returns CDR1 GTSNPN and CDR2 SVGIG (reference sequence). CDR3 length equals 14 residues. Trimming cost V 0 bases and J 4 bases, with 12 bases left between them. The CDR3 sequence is CAWSVQGTGTEAFF. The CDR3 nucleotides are TGTGCCTGGAGTGTACAGGGAACGGGCACTGAAGCTTTCTTT.

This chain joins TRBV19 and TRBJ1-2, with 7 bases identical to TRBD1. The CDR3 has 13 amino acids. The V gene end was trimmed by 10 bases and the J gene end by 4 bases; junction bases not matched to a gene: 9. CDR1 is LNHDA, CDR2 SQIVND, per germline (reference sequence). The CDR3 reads CATRTGTLYGYTF. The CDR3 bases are TGTGCCACCCGGACAGGTACCCTCTATGGCTACACCTTC.

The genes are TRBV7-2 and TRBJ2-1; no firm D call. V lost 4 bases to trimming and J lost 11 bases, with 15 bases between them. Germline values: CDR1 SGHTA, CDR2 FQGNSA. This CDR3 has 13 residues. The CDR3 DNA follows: TGTGCCAGCAGCTCATACTACGGAGAACAGCAGTTCTTC. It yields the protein CASSSYYGEQQFF. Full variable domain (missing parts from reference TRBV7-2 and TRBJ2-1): GAGVSQSPSNKVTEKGKDVELRCDPISGHTALYWYRQSLGQGLEFLIYFQGNSAPDKSGLPSDRFSAERTGGSVSTLTIQRTQQEDSAVYLCASSSYYGEQQFFGPGTRLTVL.

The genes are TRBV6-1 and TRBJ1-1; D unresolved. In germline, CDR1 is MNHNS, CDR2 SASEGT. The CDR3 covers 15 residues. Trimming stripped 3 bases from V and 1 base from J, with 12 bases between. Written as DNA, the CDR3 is TGTGCCAGCAGTGACCCTAAAGAGGGGAACACTGAAGCTTTCTTT. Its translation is CASSDPKEGNTEAFF.

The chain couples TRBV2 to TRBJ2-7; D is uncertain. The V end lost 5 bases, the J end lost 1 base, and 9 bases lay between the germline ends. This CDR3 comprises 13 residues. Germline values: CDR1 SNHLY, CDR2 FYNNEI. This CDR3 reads CASSYLGSYEQYV. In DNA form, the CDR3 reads TGTGCCAGCAGTTACCTAGGTTCCTACGAGCAGTACGTC.

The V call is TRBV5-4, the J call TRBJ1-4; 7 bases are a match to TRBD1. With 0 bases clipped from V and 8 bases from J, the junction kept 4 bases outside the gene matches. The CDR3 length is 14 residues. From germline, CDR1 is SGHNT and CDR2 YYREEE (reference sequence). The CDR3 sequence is CASSLGDRTEKLFF. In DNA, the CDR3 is TGTGCCAGCAGCTTGGGGGACAGAACCGAAAAACTGTTTTTT.